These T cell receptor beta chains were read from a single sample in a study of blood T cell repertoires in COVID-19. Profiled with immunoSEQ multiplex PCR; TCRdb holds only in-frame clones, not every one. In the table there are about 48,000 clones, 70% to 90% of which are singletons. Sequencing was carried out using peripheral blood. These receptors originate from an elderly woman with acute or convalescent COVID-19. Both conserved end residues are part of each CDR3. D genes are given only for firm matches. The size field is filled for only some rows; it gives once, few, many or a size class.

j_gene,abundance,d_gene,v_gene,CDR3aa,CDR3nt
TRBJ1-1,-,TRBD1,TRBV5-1,CASSKGQGGTEAFF,TGCGCCAGCAGCAAAGGACAGGGCGGCACTGAAGCTTTCTTT
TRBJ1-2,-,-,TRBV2,CASNLGRYTF,TGTGCCAGCAATCTGGGGCGCTACACCTTC
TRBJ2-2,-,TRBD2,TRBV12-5,CASGRTSRELFF,TGTGCTAGTGGCCGGACTAGCCGGGAGCTGTTTTTT
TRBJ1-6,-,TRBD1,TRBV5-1,CASSPGTGESYNSPLHF,TGCGCCAGCAGCCCGGGGACAGGTGAGTCCTATAATTCACCCCTCCACTTT
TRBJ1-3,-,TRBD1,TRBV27,CASSFRGRGSGNTIYF,TGTGCCAGCAGTTTTAGGGGGCGCGGGTCTGGAAACACCATATATTTT
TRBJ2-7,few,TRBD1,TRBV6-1,CASSDYQGEGTYEQYF,TGTGCCAGCAGTGACTATCAGGGGGAAGGGACCTACGAGCAGTACTTC
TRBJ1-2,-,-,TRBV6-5,CASSETQVGYTF,TGTGCCAGCAGCGAGACACAGGTTGGCTACACCTTC
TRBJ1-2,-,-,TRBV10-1,CASSESGAGGYTF,TGCGCCAGCAGTGAGTCAGGAGCCGGGGGCTACACCTTC
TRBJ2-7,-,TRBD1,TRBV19,CASSWTGGYEQYF,TGTGCCAGTAGCTGGACAGGGGGGTACGAGCAGTACTTC
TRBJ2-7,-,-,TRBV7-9,CASSSMGGNWDEQYF,TGTGCCAGCAGCTCGATGGGGGGTAACTGGGACGAGCAGTACTTC
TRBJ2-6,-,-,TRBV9,CASSGYRVGGANVLTF,TGTGCCAGCAGCGGATACAGGGTAGGTGGGGCCAACGTCCTGACTTTC
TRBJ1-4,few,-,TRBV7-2,CASSQRGGRVEKLFF,TGTGCCAGCAGCCAGAGGGGGGGCAGGGTTGAAAAACTGTTTTTT
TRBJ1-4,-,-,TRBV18,CASSPNGYNTEKLFF,TGTGCCAGCTCACCAAACGGGTATAATACTGAAAAACTGTTTTTT
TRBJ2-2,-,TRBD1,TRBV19,CASRGDRGRPITGELFF,TGTGCCAGTAGGGGGGACAGGGGGCGCCCAATCACTGGGGAGCTGTTTTTT
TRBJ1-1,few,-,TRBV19,CASSIGGRFANTEAFF,TGTGCCAGTAGTATTGGGGGCCGATTCGCGAACACTGAAGCTTTCTTT
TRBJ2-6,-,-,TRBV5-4,CASSRTDSGANVLTF,TGTGCCAGCAGCAGGACAGACTCTGGGGCCAACGTCCTGACTTTC
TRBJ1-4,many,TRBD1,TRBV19,CASNRGRTEGLFF,TGTGCCAGTAACAGGGGTCGGACTGAAGGACTGTTTTTT
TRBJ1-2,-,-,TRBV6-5,CASSYGTGGNYGYTF,TGTGCCAGCAGTTACGGGACGGGGGGGAACTATGGCTACACCTTC
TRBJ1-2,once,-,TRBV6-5,CASSYSGEGRNYGYTF,TGTGCCAGCAGTTACTCAGGAGAGGGCCGTAACTATGGCTACACCTTC
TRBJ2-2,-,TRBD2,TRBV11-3,CASGRGANTGELFF,TGTGCCAGCGGTCGGGGGGCGAACACCGGGGAGCTGTTTTTT
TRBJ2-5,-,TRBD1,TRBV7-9,CASSPTGEETQYF,TGTGCCAGCAGTCCGACAGGGGAAGAGACCCAGTACTTC
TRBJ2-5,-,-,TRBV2,CASSADRSAETQYF,TGTGCCAGCAGTGCGGACAGATCTGCGGAGACCCAGTACTTC
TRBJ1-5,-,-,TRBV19,CASSITQSWAGSAQPQHF,TGTGCCAGTAGTATCACCCAATCGTGGGCAGGGTCGGCTCAGCCCCAGCATTTT
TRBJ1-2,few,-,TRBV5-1,CASSLAAGPVSAGYTF,TGCGCCAGCAGCTTGGCCGCAGGGCCAGTATCGGCCGGCTACACCTTC
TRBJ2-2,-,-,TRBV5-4,CASSLVQGKTGELFF,TGTGCCAGCAGCTTGGTTCAGGGAAAGACCGGGGAGCTGTTTTTT
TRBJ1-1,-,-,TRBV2,CASSEGHVNTEAFF,TGTGCCAGCAGTGAAGGACACGTGAACACTGAAGCTTTCTTT
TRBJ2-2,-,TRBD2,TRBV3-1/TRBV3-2,CASSQGLAGDTGELFF,TGTGCCAGCAGCCAGGGACTAGCGGGGGACACCGGGGAGCTGTTTTTT
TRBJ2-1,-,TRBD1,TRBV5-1,CASSGGQGTNEQFF,TGCGCCAGCAGCGGAGGACAGGGAACTAATGAGCAGTTCTTC
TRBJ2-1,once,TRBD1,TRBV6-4,CASSELTGGSYNEQFF,TGTGCCAGCAGTGAGTTGACAGGGGGCTCCTACAATGAGCAGTTCTTC
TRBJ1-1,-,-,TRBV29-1,CSVDTGDTEAFF,TGCAGCGTTGATACCGGGGACACTGAAGCTTTCTTT
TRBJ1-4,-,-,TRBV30,CAWAGTRRGELFF,TGTGCCTGGGCCGGGACTAGGAGGGGAGAGCTGTTTTTT
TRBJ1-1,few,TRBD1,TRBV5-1,CASSSIRTGVEAFF,TGCGCCAGCAGCTCGATTAGGACAGGCGTAGAAGCTTTCTTT
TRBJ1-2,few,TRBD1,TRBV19,CASSPGQGNYGYTF,TGTGCCAGTAGTCCCGGACAGGGTAACTATGGCTACACCTTC
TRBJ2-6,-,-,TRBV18,CASSPGVSGANVLTF,TGTGCCAGCTCACCGGGAGTCTCTGGGGCCAACGTCCTGACTTTC
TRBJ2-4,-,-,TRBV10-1,CASSPGLLYPKRGLAKNIQYF,TGCGCCAGCAGTCCGGGACTCTTGTATCCCAAACGAGGTTTAGCCAAAAACATTCAGTACTTC
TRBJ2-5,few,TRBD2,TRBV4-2,CASSHGTSGGRETQYF,TGTGCCAGCAGCCATGGGACTAGCGGGGGACGAGAGACCCAGTACTTC
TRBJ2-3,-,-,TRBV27,CASSFSRGGGDTQYF,TGTGCCAGCAGTTTCTCACGGGGAGGGGGGGATACGCAGTATTTT
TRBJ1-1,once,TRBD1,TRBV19,CASIRDSFEAFF,TGTGCCAGTATTCGGGACAGTTTTGAAGCTTTCTTT
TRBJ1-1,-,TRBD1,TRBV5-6,CASSLDRGSEAFF,TGTGCCAGCAGCTTGGACAGGGGGTCTGAAGCTTTCTTT
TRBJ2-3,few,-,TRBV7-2,CASSLIGIVGGARDTQYF,TGTGCCAGCAGCTTAATCGGGATCGTGGGGGGGGCCAGGGATACGCAGTATTTT
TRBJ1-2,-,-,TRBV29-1,CSVATAYGYTF,TGCAGCGTTGCAACAGCTTATGGCTACACCTTC
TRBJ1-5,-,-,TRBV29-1,CSVEWAGGNQPQHF,TGCAGCGTTGAGTGGGCCGGAGGGAATCAGCCCCAGCATTTT
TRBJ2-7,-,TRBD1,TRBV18,CASSQGGTGDEQYF,TGTGCCAGCTCACAAGGCGGGACAGGGGACGAGCAGTACTTC
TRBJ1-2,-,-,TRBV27,CASSLLGPNYGYTF,TGTGCCAGCAGTTTATTGGGGCCTAACTATGGCTACACCTTC
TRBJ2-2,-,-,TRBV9,CASSLFANTGELFF,TGTGCCAGCAGCCTCTTTGCGAACACCGGGGAGCTGTTTTTT
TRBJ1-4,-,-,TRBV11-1,CASSTGQPGEKLFF,TGTGCCAGCAGCACCGGACAGCCGGGTGAAAAACTGTTTTTT
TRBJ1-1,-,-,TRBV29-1,CSVERAGREAFF,TGCAGCGTTGAACGGGCAGGGAGGGAAGCTTTCTTT
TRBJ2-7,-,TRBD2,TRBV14,CASSHPTRGAIYEQYF,TGTGCCAGCAGCCACCCCACGCGGGGGGCTATCTACGAGCAGTACTTC
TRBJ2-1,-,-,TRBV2,CASGGGPTLSGEQFF,TGTGCCAGTGGGGGGGGGCCCACACTCAGCGGTGAGCAGTTCTTC
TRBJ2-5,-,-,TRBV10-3,CAISDPQETQYF,TGTGCCATCAGTGACCCTCAAGAGACCCAGTACTTC
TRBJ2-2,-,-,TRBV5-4,CASSPDWANTGELFF,TGTGCCAGCAGCCCGGACTGGGCCAACACCGGGGAGCTGTTTTTT